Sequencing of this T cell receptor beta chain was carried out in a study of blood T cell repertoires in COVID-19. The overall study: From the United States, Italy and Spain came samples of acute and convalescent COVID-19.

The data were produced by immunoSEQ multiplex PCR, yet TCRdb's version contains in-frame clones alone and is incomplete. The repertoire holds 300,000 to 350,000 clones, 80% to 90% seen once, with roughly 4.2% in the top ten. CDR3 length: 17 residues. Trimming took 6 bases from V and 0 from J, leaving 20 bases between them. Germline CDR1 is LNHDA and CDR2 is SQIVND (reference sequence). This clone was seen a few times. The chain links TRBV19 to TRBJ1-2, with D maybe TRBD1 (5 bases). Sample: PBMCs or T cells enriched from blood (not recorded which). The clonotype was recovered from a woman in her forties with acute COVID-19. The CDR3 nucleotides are TGTGCCAGTAGCCCACAGAGTCCAGGGACTTCTAACTATGGCTACACCTTC. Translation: CASSPQSPGTSNYGYTF.